One sample yielded the 17 T cell receptor beta chains listed below, sequenced in a study of T cells after yellow fever vaccination. TCRdb independently ran MiXCR on the 5' RACE reads; one entry per CDR3 protein. This table has 350,000 to 450,000 distinct CDR3 sequences, 6% to 8% appearing once. The sequenced sample was PBMCs, obtained 5 days after the yellow fever booster vaccination. These receptors originate from a man between 25 and 39 years old who received the YFV17D yellow fever vaccine.

The chain is built from TRBV7-2 and TRBJ2-3; a weak D match, TRBD2 (6 bases). Trimming cost V 1 base and J 4 bases, with 9 bases left between them. CDR1 and CDR2 (germline): SGHTA, FQGNSA. This CDR3 contains 14 residues. The CDR3 coding sequence is TGTGCCAGCAGCTTAGGGCGGGACCCAGATACGCAGTATTTT. Protein: CASSLGRDPDTQYF.

This chain joins TRBV4-3 and TRBJ2-1; weak D call: TRBD1 (6 bases). V was clipped by 4 bases and J by 7 bases, with 17 bases between them. Germline CDR1 is LGHNA and CDR2 is YSLEER. The CDR3 sequence is 15 residues long. The CDR3, as DNA: TGCGCCAGCAGCCCGCAGGGACACGGACGGAATGAGCAGTTCTTC. Its protein product is CASSPQGHGRNEQFF.

This clonotype has just a few counts. The rearrangement joins TRBV5-1 to TRBJ2-5, with TRBD1 matching 12 bases. Germline V gene lookup returns CDR1 SGHRS and CDR2 YFSETQ. Germline trimming cut 3 bases from V and 4 bases from J; bases unmatched to any gene: 7. CDR3 size: 16 residues. CDR3 sequence: CASSSTGTGGVETQYF. The CDR3 DNA reads TGCGCCAGCAGCTCGACCGGGACAGGGGGCGTAGAGACCCAGTACTTC.

The V gene is TRBV6-1, the J gene TRBJ2-1; the match to TRBD2 covers 8 bases. V trimming: 1 base; J trimming: 4 bases; junction bases outside the gene matches: 3. Germline-derived CDR1 and CDR2 are MNHNS and SASEGT. CDR3 length: 15 residues. Here the CDR3 DNA reads TGTGCCAGCAGTGAAGGACTAGCGCGTTACAATGAGCAGTTCTTC. Its translation: CASSEGLARYNEQFF.

V is TRBV7-8 and J is TRBJ2-4, with 10 bases that match TRBD2. CDR3 length: 17 amino acids. Germline V gene lookup returns CDR1 SGHVS and CDR2 FQNEAQ. Trimming took 3 bases from V and 7 from J; bases not matched to a gene: 12. The CDR3 bases are TGTGCCAGCAGCTTCGCCACTAGCGGGGCAGCTGGGAACATTCAGTACTTC. Translation: CASSFATSGAAGNIQYF.

Only a few counts were recorded for this clonotype. This chain uses TRBV4-3 with TRBJ2-7; D remains unclear. CDR1 and CDR2 from the germline V gene are LGHNA and YSLEER. V was clipped by 0 bases and J by 5 bases, with 14 bases between them. The CDR3 is 15 amino acids. CDR3 protein: CASSQEKGIRHEQYF. The CDR3 DNA reads TGCGCCAGCAGCCAAGAAAAAGGGATTCGACACGAGCAGTACTTC.

For this clonotype: Being one base from a much bigger clone, this may be a read error. V usage is TRBV20-1 and J usage is TRBJ2-1, with 12 bases lining up with TRBD2. Germline loops: CDR1 DFQATT, CDR2 SNEGSKA (reference sequence). The CDR3 extends over 15 amino acids. This CDR3 reads CSTRSRLAGDDEQFF. The CDR3 nucleotides read TGCAGTACTAGGAGTAGACTAGCGGGAGACGATGAGCAGTTCTTC.

Many counts were recorded for this clonotype. J is TRBJ2-3 and V is TRBV7-2; 9 bases map to TRBD2. There are 15 residues in the CDR3. V lost 1 base to trimming and J lost 6 bases; unmatched junction nucleotides: 5. Per the germline V gene, CDR1 is SGHTA and CDR2 is FQGNSA. The CDR3 loop reads CASSLVPSGKDTQYF. CDR3 DNA: TGTGCCAGCAGCTTAGTCCCTAGCGGGAAGGATACGCAGTATTTT.

This clonotype was seen many times. This chain uses TRBV12-3 or TRBV12-4 with TRBJ2-7, with a weak D call TRBD2 (6 bases). Trimming shortened V by 4 bases and J by 5 bases, and 18 bases separated the two germline ends. This CDR3 spans 15 amino acids. The DNA for the CDR3 is TGTGCCAGCAGTTCCATAGCGGCCCCGCCGCACGAGCAGTACTTC. It yields the protein CASSSIAAPPHEQYF.

The J gene is TRBJ2-3, the V gene TRBV12-3 or TRBV12-4, with a tentative D call TRBD2 (5 bases). Trimming removed 10 bases from V and 2 bases from J, with 16 bases in between. CDR3 length: 14 amino acids. The CDR3 here is CATKGGTHTDTQYF. The CDR3 nucleotides are TGTGCCACCAAAGGAGGAACACACACAGATACGCAGTATTTT.

This clonotype was observed a handful of times. The chain combines TRBV5-6 with TRBJ2-7; D might be TRBD1 (6 bases). Germline V gene sequence: CDR1 SGHDT, CDR2 YYEEEE. Trimming left V 1 base short and J 4 bases short, with 21 bases between. There are 17 residues in the CDR3. The CDR3 protein is CASSLSFRRQGKYEQYF. DNA of the CDR3: TGTGCCAGCAGCTTGTCTTTTAGACGGCAGGGGAAATACGAGCAGTACTTC.

There are a few counts of this clonotype. The J gene is TRBJ2-7, the V gene TRBV7-2; 7 bases line up with TRBD2. V was clipped by 1 base and J by 0 bases; unmatched bases: 6. Germline loops: CDR1 SGHTA, CDR2 FQGNSA. CDR3 size: 16 residues. The CDR3 coding sequence is TGTGCCAGCAGCTTAGTATTTGGACTAGACTCCTACGAGCAGTACTTC. The encoded protein is CASSLVFGLDSYEQYF.

This clonotype was recorded many times. The gene calls are TRBV5-1 and TRBJ2-7, with D perhaps being TRBD1 or TRBD2 (5 bases each). Deletions cut 0 bases from V and 7 bases from J, with 20 bases between. Germline lookup yields CDR1 SGHRS and CDR2 YFSETQ. The CDR3 loop spans 16 amino acids. The CDR3 coding sequence is TGCGCCAGCAGCTTGGTTGGGTCTGGGGGTGCCCTGGAGCAGTACTTC. Translating it yields CASSLVGSGGALEQYF.

This clonotype was seen a few times. This chain links TRBV7-2 with TRBJ2-1; D not resolved. The V gene lost 1 base and the J gene lost 5 bases, with 9 bases spanning the gap. The CDR3 loop spans 14 amino acids. The germline V gene has CDR1 SGHTA and CDR2 FQGNSA. CDR3 loop: CASSLGVMNNEQFF. The CDR3 coding sequence is TGTGCCAGCAGCTTAGGGGTAATGAACAATGAGCAGTTCTTC. Supplemented by reference TRBV7-2 and TRBJ2-1, the full variable domain reads GAGVSQSPSNKVTEKGKDVELRCDPISGHTALYWYRQSLGQGLEFLIYFQGNSAPDKSGLPSDRFSAERTGGSVSTLTIQRTQQEDSAVYLCASSLGVMNNEQFFGPGTRLTVL.

The chain carries TRBV15 and TRBJ2-3; possible D gene TRBD2, 5 bases. The CDR3 spans 14 residues. The V gene lost 0 bases and the J gene lost 9 bases, with 13 bases spanning the gap. The germline V gene has CDR1 LNHNV and CDR2 YYDKDF (reference sequence). The CDR3 nucleotides are TGTGCCACCAGCAGAGATGTTCCCGGAGGCACGCAGTATTTT. It specifies CATSRDVPGGTQYF.

The chain carries TRBV4-1 and TRBJ2-2; TRBD1 aligns across 7 bases. The CDR3 length is 14 residues. J lost 5 bases, V lost 4 bases, and 4 bases had no gene match. Germline CDR1 reads MGHRA; CDR2 reads YSYEKL. CDR3 nucleotides: TGCGCCAGCAGCCGACAGGGAATTACCGGGGAGCTGTTTTTT. Translating it yields CASSRQGITGELFF.

At least ten counts were recorded for this clonotype. This chain uses TRBV6-5 with TRBJ2-3; the match to TRBD2 covers 9 bases. CDR3 length: 12 amino acids. Germline lookup yields CDR1 MNHEY and CDR2 SVGAGI. Losses at the gene ends were 7 bases for V and 10 bases for J; bases not matched to a gene: 6. CDR3 in DNA: TGTGCCAGCATCGGTAGCGGGAGATCGCAGTATTTT. It yields the protein CASIGSGRSQYF.